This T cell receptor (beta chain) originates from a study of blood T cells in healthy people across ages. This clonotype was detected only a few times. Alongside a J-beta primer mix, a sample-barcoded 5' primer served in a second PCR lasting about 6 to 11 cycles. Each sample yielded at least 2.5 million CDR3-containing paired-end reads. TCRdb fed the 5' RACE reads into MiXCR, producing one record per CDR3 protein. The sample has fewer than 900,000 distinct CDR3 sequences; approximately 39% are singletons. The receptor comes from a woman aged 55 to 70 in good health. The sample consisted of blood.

CDR3 bases: TGTGCCAGCAGCCTCATCGGGAGTTGGGAGACCCAGTACTTC. This encodes CASSLIGSWETQYF. V and J are TRBV11-2 and TRBJ2-5; TRBD2 might be the D (6 bases). The V and J ends lost 5 bases and 5 bases respectively, with 15 bases between them. CDR1 is SGHAT and CDR2 is FQNNGV in the germline V gene. The CDR3 spans 14 residues.